The T cell receptor (beta chain) described here comes from a study of blood T cell repertoires in COVID-19. The overall study: The United States, Italy and Spain supplied acute and convalescent COVID-19 samples. Sources were T cells, B-cell-depleted T cells, or PBMCs; the material itself was cDNA or gDNA.

Libraries were prepared by immunoSEQ multiplex PCR; TCRdb keeps only in-frame clonotypes and omits some of them. The table has 320,000 or so clones, 88% seen once. Germline CDR1 is SEHNR and CDR2 is FQNEAQ (reference sequence). V shed 1 base and J 9 bases; nucleotides not matched to a gene: 5. The CDR3 runs to 13 residues. The study drew participants aged about 18 to 90 years from roughly 25 US areas. Recovery meant two consecutive negative NP/OP PCR tests, professional clearance, or resolved symptoms. The clonotype was recovered from a man aged 25 to 40 who had recovered from COVID-19. V gene TRBV7-9 combines with J gene TRBJ1-2; the match to TRBD1 covers 7 bases. The specimen was PBMCs or T cells enriched from blood (not recorded which). In DNA, the CDR3 is TGTGCCAGCAGCTTAGTAGGGGGCGCGAGCTACACCTTC. Its translation: CASSLVGGASYTF.